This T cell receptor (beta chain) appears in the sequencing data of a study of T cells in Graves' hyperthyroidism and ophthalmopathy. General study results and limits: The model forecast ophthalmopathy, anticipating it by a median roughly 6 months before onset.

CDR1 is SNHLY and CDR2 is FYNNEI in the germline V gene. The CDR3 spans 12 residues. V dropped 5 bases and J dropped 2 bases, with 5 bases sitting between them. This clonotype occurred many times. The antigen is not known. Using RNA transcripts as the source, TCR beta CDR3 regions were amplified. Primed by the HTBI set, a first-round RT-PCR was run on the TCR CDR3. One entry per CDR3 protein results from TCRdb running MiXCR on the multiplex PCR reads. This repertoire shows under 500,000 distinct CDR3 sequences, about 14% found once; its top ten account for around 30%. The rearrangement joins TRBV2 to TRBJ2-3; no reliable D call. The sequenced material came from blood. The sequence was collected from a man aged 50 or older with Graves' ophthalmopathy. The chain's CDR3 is CASSRNTDTQYF. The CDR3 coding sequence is TGTGCCAGCAGTAGGAACACAGATACGCAGTATTTT.